This T cell receptor beta chain is from a study of blood T cell repertoires in COVID-19. At the level of the study: Nucleic acid was either cDNA or gDNA, and it came from T cells, B-cell-depleted T cells, or PBMCs.

Data came from immunoSEQ multiplex PCR; TCRdb stores just in-frame clones and leaves some out. The sample lists 150,000 to 200,000 clones, 65% to 80% occurring once. Looked up from germline, CDR1 is WNHNN and CDR2 is SYGVQD (reference sequence). Deletions cut 6 bases from V and 1 base from J, with 9 bases between. The CDR3 loop spans 13 amino acids. The receptor was derived from a woman aged 50 to 60 with acute COVID-19. This rearrangement joins TRBV10-1 to TRBJ1-1; tentatively, D is TRBD1 (5 bases). The sequenced sample was PBMCs or T cells enriched from blood (not recorded which). In DNA, the CDR3 is TGCGCCAGCAGGACAGCAAAGAACACTGAAGCTTTCTTT. Translated: CASRTAKNTEAFF.